The 7 T cell receptor beta chains listed next were all sequenced from one sample in a study of blood T cell repertoires in COVID-19. Produced via immunoSEQ multiplex PCR; TCRdb's table is partial and in-frame only. The sample comprises about 350,000 clones, over 75% of which are singletons, and over 0.8% rests with the top ten. Sequencing input: PBMCs or T cells enriched from blood (not recorded which). These receptors were obtained from a young woman who had recovered from COVID-19.

The rearrangement links TRBV7-8 to TRBJ2-5; 7 bases line up with TRBD1. The CDR3 is 16 amino acids. J gave up 0 bases and V 5 bases, and 9 bases lay outside the gene matches. The germline V gene encodes CDR1 SGHVS and CDR2 FQNEAQ. CDR3 loop: CASSIGTVPYQETQYF. The CDR3 bases are TGTGCCAGCAGCATCGGGACAGTCCCGTACCAAGAGACCCAGTACTTC. The full variable domain, completed using reference TRBV7-8 and TRBJ2-5, is GAGVSQSPRYKVAKRGQDVALRCDPISGHVSLFWYQQALGQGPEFLTYFQNEAQLDKSGLPSDRFFAERPEGSVSTLKIQRTQQEDSAVYLCASSIGTVPYQETQYFGPGTRLLVL.

The genes are TRBV7-2 and TRBJ1-6, with TRBD1 matching 9 bases. The CDR3 runs to 16 residues. Germline V gene data show CDR1 as SGHTA and CDR2 as FQGNSA. After removal of 5 bases from V and 6 bases from J, the junction contained 8 bases not matched to a gene. CDR3 DNA sequence: TGTGCCAGCAGCCTACAGGGGGCGGTAGGTAATTCACCCCTCCACTTT. It encodes CASSLQGAVGNSPLHF.

J is TRBJ1-3 and V is TRBV3-1 (or the pseudogene TRBV3-2); 7 positions match TRBD1. CDR1 and CDR2 (germline): LGHDT, YNNKEL (reference sequence). This CDR3 is built from 18 residues. The V segment lost 4 bases and the J segment 4 bases; nucleotides outside the gene matches: 16. The CDR3, as DNA: TGTGCCAGCAGCCCGCTTAGACAGGGAACTTCGGGAGGAAACACCATATATTTT. Translation gives CASSPLRQGTSGGNTIYF.

The chain recombines TRBV30 with TRBJ2-7; 9 nucleotides match TRBD1. Germline CDR1 GTSNPN, CDR2 SVGIG (reference sequence). Unmatched junction bases numbered 6, after V lost 2 bases and J lost 4 bases. The CDR3 runs to 14 residues. The CDR3 reads CAWSTGTGRYEQYF. The CDR3 DNA sequence: TGTGCCTGGAGTACTGGGACAGGGAGGTACGAGCAGTACTTC.

The chain links TRBV7-8 to TRBJ2-1; 10 bases map to TRBD1. The germline V gene encodes CDR1 SGHVS and CDR2 FQNEAQ. The CDR3 length is 15 residues. Unmatched junction bases numbered 9, after V lost 5 bases and J lost 8 bases. The CDR3 sequence is CASSPRGGQGDEQFF. The CDR3 region has the DNA TGTGCCAGCAGCCCTAGGGGTGGACAGGGGGATGAGCAGTTCTTC.

The rearrangement uses TRBV18 and TRBJ1-6; 7 bases line up with TRBD1. Germline assignment: CDR1 KGHSH and CDR2 LQKENI. V was pared by 4 bases and J by 13 bases, with 7 bases of the junction left unmatched. The CDR3 runs to 13 residues. The CDR3 region is CASSLGQDDPLHF. CDR3 in DNA: TGTGCCAGCTCACTTGGACAGGATGATCCCCTCCACTTT.

The J gene is TRBJ2-2, the V gene TRBV3-1 (or the pseudogene TRBV3-2); TRBD1 might be the D (6 bases). Trimming pared 4 bases from V and 1 base from J, leaving 13 bases between. The CDR3 is made up of 16 amino acids. The germline V gene has CDR1 LGHDT and CDR2 YNNKEL (reference sequence). CDR3 sequence reads: CASSLRGGQNTGELFF. In DNA, the CDR3 is TGTGCCAGCAGCCTGCGAGGGGGACAGAACACCGGGGAGCTGTTTTTT.